This T cell receptor beta chain comes out of a study of beta chain features in type 1 diabetes. Study results and caveats: Shorter TCRB CDR3s, moderately but significantly so, marked every one of the four CD4+ subsets in Type 1 diabetes patients.

Of the isolated RNA, all was reverse transcribed, and so the sequenced material was expressed TCRB transcripts. TCRdb's copy holds only in-frame clones and misses some; the assay was immunoSEQ multiplex PCR. The data contain roughly 340,000 clones, roughly an eighth of them singletons. The germline V gene encodes CDR1 MNHEY and CDR2 SVGAGI. This CDR3 region has 16 residues. Trimming took 2 bases from V and 4 from J; bases not matched to a gene: 10. With regard to this clone: The antigen remains undetermined.

The chain carries TRBV6-5 and TRBJ1-1; 7 nucleotides align to TRBD1. This TCR was recovered from a woman under 30 with type 1 diabetes. Source material: naive CD4+ T cells from blood. As DNA, the CDR3 is TGTGCCAGCAGTTACACCCCACAGGGGTTGGGCACTGAAGCTTTCTTT. It codes for CASSYTPQGLGTEAFF.